The 30 T cell receptor beta chains reported below all come from one sample, sequenced in a study. TCRdb independently ran MiXCR on the RT-PCR reads; one entry per CDR3 protein. The data contain 550,000 to 750,000 distinct CDR3 sequences, 14% of them singletons. The sequenced sample was memory CD4+ T cells from blood. Receptors were obtained from a female donor in good health, serving as a healthy control.

This clonotype was recorded at least ten times. The chain uses TRBV5-6 and TRBJ1-5; D not resolved. The V and J ends lost 2 bases and 4 bases respectively, with 10 bases between them. Germline-derived CDR1 and CDR2 are SGHDT and YYEEEE. The CDR3 totals 14 residues. In DNA, the CDR3 is TGTGCCAGCAGCTTCGGTACCTTTAATCAGCCCCAGCATTTT. This sequence encodes CASSFGTFNQPQHF.

This clonotype has a count of ten or more. At one end, the junction sequence differs from germline, possibly due to a read error. This chain uses TRBV5-1 with TRBJ1-1; D uncertain. This CDR3 comprises 13 residues. Germline CDR1 SGHRS, CDR2 YFSETQ. CDR3 residues: CASSSDGNTEAFF. In nucleotides, the CDR3 is TGTGCCAGCAGTTCAGACGGGAACACTGAAGCTTTCTTT.

This clonotype came up many times. The V and J genes are TRBV10-3 and TRBJ2-5, with a possible D match to TRBD1 (6 bases). V shed 2 bases and J shed 0 bases, with 10 bases lying between them. Germline V gives CDR1 ENHRY, CDR2 SYGVKD. This CDR3 contains 15 residues. The CDR3 DNA reads as TGTGCCATCAGTGAGGCTGGGGGCTACCAAGAGACCCAGTACTTC. It encodes CAISEAGGYQETQYF.

This clonotype occurred a few times. The V and J genes are TRBV28 and TRBJ2-1; perhaps D is TRBD1 or TRBD2 (5 bases each). Looked up from germline, CDR1 is MDHEN and CDR2 is SYDVKM. There are 17 residues in the CDR3. V was trimmed by 5 bases and J by 8 bases, leaving 25 bases between them. The CDR3 DNA sequence: TGTGCCAGCAGTCCCCCGACAACGACGGCGAGGGGCTATGAGCAGTTCTTC. Its protein product is CASSPPTTTARGYEQFF.

The gene calls are TRBV25-1 and TRBJ2-1; tentatively, D is TRBD2 (5 bases). This CDR3 contains 15 residues. V dropped 2 bases and J dropped 7 bases, with 15 bases sitting between them. Looked up from germline, CDR1 is MGHDK and CDR2 is SYGVNS. CDR3 nucleotide sequence: TGTGCCAGCAGTGAAAATGTCCTAGCCGGGAATGAGCAGTTCTTC. It codes for CASSENVLAGNEQFF.

This sequence joins TRBV6-2 or TRBV6-3 and TRBJ2-1; TRBD2 agrees at 7 bases. The CDR3 has 15 amino acids. Germline V CDR1 and CDR2: MNHEY, SVGEGT. Trimming at V came to 2 bases and at J to 4 bases, leaving 5 bases not matched to a gene. DNA for the CDR3: TGTGCCAGCAGTTACCGGGCGGGAGCATACAATGAGCAGTTCTTC. It specifies CASSYRAGAYNEQFF.

The table lists this clonotype with many counts. This chain uses TRBV6-5 with TRBJ2-1; D might be TRBD2 (6 bases). The germline V gene encodes CDR1 MNHEY and CDR2 SVGAGI. This CDR3 is 15 amino acids long. Trimming left V 4 bases short and J 8 bases short, with 18 bases between. CDR3 region: CASSSPLLARDEQFF. In DNA, the CDR3 is TGTGCCAGCAGTTCCCCATTACTAGCTCGGGATGAGCAGTTCTTC.

The chain carries TRBV13 and TRBJ2-5, with TRBD2 matching 13 bases. The CDR3 loop spans 14 amino acids. Germline V gives CDR1 PRHDT, CDR2 FYEKMQ (reference sequence). Losses at the gene ends were 5 bases for V and 12 bases for J; bases not matched to a gene: 9. CDR3: CASSTGTSGIKEYF. The DNA of the CDR3 is TGTGCCAGCAGCACCGGGACTAGCGGGATAAAGGAGTACTTC.

The CDR3 bases are TGTGCCAGCAGCTTAGCGGGGTTTGGGACAGGGGGCATCCTAGCGCCTCTCAGGTCCTACGAGCAGTACTTC. Amino acids: CASSLAGFGTGGILAPLRSYEQYF. The chain joins TRBV7-2 to TRBJ2-7; 12 bases agree with TRBD1. Germline-derived CDR1 and CDR2 are SGHTA and FQGNSA. This CDR3 comprises 24 residues. V shed 0 bases, J shed 1 base, and the junction held 25 bases outside the gene matches.

This clonotype was recorded at least ten times. The rearrangement links TRBV12-3 or TRBV12-4 to TRBJ2-2; TRBD2 agrees at 8 bases. This CDR3 has 15 residues. The V and J ends lost 8 bases and 7 bases, in that order; junction bases with no gene match: 12. The CDR3 sequence is CASRPGVAGFGELFF. CDR3 sequence (DNA): TGTGCCAGCCGGCCCGGGGTAGCGGGGTTCGGGGAGCTGTTTTTT.

A few counts support this clonotype. V and J are TRBV12-3 or TRBV12-4 and TRBJ2-3; D ambiguous. CDR3 length equals 15 residues. V lost 3 bases to trimming and J lost 4 bases, with 14 bases between them. For the CDR3, the DNA is TGTGCCAGCAGTTTCGACGGGCGTCCCCCAGATACGCAGTATTTT. It is translated as CASSFDGRPPDTQYF.

The gene calls are TRBV27 and TRBJ2-1; 10 bases fit TRBD2. From germline, CDR1 is MNHEY and CDR2 SMNVEV (reference sequence). The CDR3 extends over 16 amino acids. Unmatched junction bases numbered 12, after V lost 5 bases and J lost 8 bases. The CDR3: CASSKKVAGGGHEQFF. CDR3 in DNA: TGTGCCAGCAGTAAAAAGGTAGCGGGAGGAGGTCATGAGCAGTTCTTC.

In its sample, this clonotype was seen many times. The chain uses TRBV12-3 or TRBV12-4 and TRBJ1-1; 11 bases agree with TRBD1. The CDR3 contains 14 residues. Losses at the gene ends were 4 bases for V and 5 bases for J; bases not matched to a gene: 3. The CDR3 DNA sequence: TGTGCCAGCAGTTGGACAGGGGGCAGGACTGAAGCTTTCTTT. Protein product: CASSWTGGRTEAFF.

The chain combines TRBV6-5 with TRBJ1-1; 9 positions agree with TRBD1. Trimming cost V 0 bases and J 1 base; bases outside gene matches: 9. The CDR3 loop spans 18 amino acids. Germline V gene data show CDR1 as MNHEY and CDR2 as SVGAGI. The CDR3 sequence is CASSYSSTGTGRNTEAFF. The DNA for the CDR3 is TGTGCCAGCAGTTACTCTTCCACCGGGACAGGGAGGAACACTGAAGCTTTCTTT.

J is TRBJ2-1 and V is TRBV29-1; 9 bases are shared with TRBD2. V shed 5 bases and J 8 bases; nucleotides not matched to a gene: 13. The CDR3 runs to 15 residues. Germline lookup yields CDR1 SQVTM and CDR2 ANQGSEA. In DNA form, the CDR3 reads TGCAGCGTTTTCGAGGACGCGGGAGGGTGGGATGAGCAGTTCTTC. Protein sequence: CSVFEDAGGWDEQFF.

J is TRBJ2-1 and V is TRBV7-9, with 8 bases that match TRBD1. The CDR3 loop spans 13 amino acids. CDR1 is SEHNR and CDR2 is FQNEAQ in the germline V gene (reference sequence). V was clipped by 8 bases and J by 6 bases; unmatched bases: 6. The CDR3 bases are TGTGCCAGCCAAGACAGGGGACTCAATGAGCAGTTCTTC. Protein: CASQDRGLNEQFF.

In this sample, this clonotype turned up a few times. This CDR3 reads CSARNRGWETQYF. The CDR3, as DNA: TGCAGTGCTAGGAACAGGGGTTGGGAGACCCAGTACTTC. This chain connects TRBV20-1 to TRBJ2-5; 7 bases agree with TRBD1. CDR3 length equals 13 residues. The germline V gene has CDR1 DFQATT and CDR2 SNEGSKA (reference sequence). With V trimmed by 3 bases and J by 5 bases, 6 bases remained unmatched.

This clonotype was picked up a small number of times. This chain connects TRBV7-2 to TRBJ2-3; 10 bases are shared with TRBD2. V dropped 3 bases and J dropped 10; count of bases not matched to a gene: 7. Germline CDR1 and CDR2: SGHTA and FQGNSA. The CDR3 extends over 14 amino acids. CDR3 sequence: CASSLSLAGDPQYF. The DNA of the CDR3 is TGTGCCAGCAGCTTGAGCCTAGCGGGAGACCCGCAGTATTTT.

In its sample, this clonotype was seen a few times. The V and J genes are TRBV20-1 and TRBJ1-5; D remains unclear. Germline loops: CDR1 DFQATT, CDR2 SNEGSKA (reference sequence). The CDR3 loop spans 11 amino acids. Trimming shortened V by 6 bases and J by 7 bases, and 10 bases separated the two germline ends. The CDR3 reads CSASQQQPQHF. The CDR3, as DNA: TGCAGTGCCAGCCAGCAACAGCCCCAGCATTTT.

This clonotype was counted ten times or more. This chain links TRBV15 with TRBJ2-1; perhaps D is TRBD1 or TRBD2 (5 bases each). Germline V lookup: CDR1 LNHNV, CDR2 YYDKDF (reference sequence). The ends were cut back, 2 bases at V and 9 bases at J, with 11 bases in the middle. The CDR3 is made up of 13 amino acids. CDR3 bases: TGTGCCACCAGCAGATTGGGACCTTTTGAGCAGTTCTTC. Encoded protein: CATSRLGPFEQFF. The full variable domain, its missing parts supplied by reference TRBV15 and TRBJ2-1, is DAMVIQNPRYQVTQFGKPVTLSCSQTLNHNVMYWYQQKSSQAPKLLFHYYDKDFNNEADTPDNFQSRRPNTSFCFLDIRSPGLGDTAMYLCATSRLGPFEQFFGPGTRLTVL.

In this sample, this clonotype turned up many times. The chain links TRBV5-1 to TRBJ2-7, with 7 positions matching TRBD2. CDR3 length: 14 residues. Germline values: CDR1 SGHRS, CDR2 YFSETQ. V was pared by 3 bases and J by 6 bases, with 9 bases of the junction left unmatched. The DNA for the CDR3 is TGCGCCAGCAGCTATGGGGAGGGCGCGGCCGAGCAGTACTTC. Translated, it gives CASSYGEGAAEQYF.

Only a few counts were recorded for this clonotype. CDR3 nucleotides: TGTGCCAGCAGCTTGGTGGGCGGGAATACGCAGTATTTT. Translation: CASSLVGGNTQYF. This chain links TRBV5-6 with TRBJ2-3; a possible D gene is TRBD2 (6 bases). The ends were cut back, 0 bases at V and 7 bases at J, with 9 bases in the middle. The CDR3 is 13 residues long. Per germline, CDR1 SGHDT and CDR2 YYEEEE.

This clonotype was observed at least ten times. The CDR3, as DNA: TGCGCCAGCAGCTTTGGCCCAGGAAACACTGAAGCTTTCTTT. Its protein product is CASSFGPGNTEAFF. This chain links TRBV5-1 with TRBJ1-1; D unresolved. Trimming removed 2 bases at V and 2 bases at J, with 10 bases between. The CDR3 has 14 amino acids. CDR1 SGHRS and CDR2 YFSETQ come from the germline V gene.

The gene calls are TRBV5-6 and TRBJ1-4; D not certain. V was pared by 0 bases and J by 6 bases, with 9 bases between. This CDR3 is 14 amino acids long. In germline, CDR1 is SGHDT, CDR2 YYEEEE. In DNA form, the CDR3 reads TGTGCCAGCAGCTTGGGAACAGTCTATGAAAAACTGTTTTTT. Its protein product is CASSLGTVYEKLFF.

This clonotype was detected ten times or more. This sequence joins TRBV28 and TRBJ2-6; 7 positions match TRBD1. Germline V lookup: CDR1 MDHEN, CDR2 SYDVKM. With V trimmed by 6 bases and J by 4 bases, 6 bases remained unmatched. The CDR3 spans 15 residues. The CDR3 nucleotides read TGTGCCAGCAGCCTACAGGGGAGCGGGGCCAACGTCCTGACTTTC. Protein: CASSLQGSGANVLTF.

This chain uses TRBV6-2 or TRBV6-3 with TRBJ2-7, with D maybe TRBD1 (6 bases). CDR1 is MNHEY and CDR2 is SVGEGT in the germline V gene. V was clipped by 0 bases and J by 0 bases, with 9 bases between them. The CDR3 extends over 15 amino acids. CDR3 sequence (DNA): TGTGCCAGCAGTTACTCAGGGGGTTACTCCTACGAGCAGTACTTC. Amino acid sequence: CASSYSGGYSYEQYF.

The chain joins TRBV20-1 to TRBJ2-1; the D gene is possibly TRBD2 (7 bases). V was cut by 6 bases and J by 3 bases, with 24 bases left in between. The germline V gene encodes CDR1 DFQATT and CDR2 SNEGSKA (reference sequence). The CDR3 extends over 17 amino acids. The chain's CDR3 is CSAPAVTGRGFYNEQFF. DNA of the CDR3: TGCAGTGCACCGGCGGTTACAGGGAGGGGCTTCTACAATGAGCAGTTCTTC.

The table lists this clonotype with a few counts. V gene TRBV20-1 combines with J gene TRBJ1-1; the D is unclear. The germline V gene encodes CDR1 DFQATT and CDR2 SNEGSKA (reference sequence). This CDR3 has 15 residues. The V and J ends lost 0 bases and 1 base respectively, with 12 bases between them. CDR3 nucleotide sequence: TGCAGTGCTAGAGATGTAGGGATTTGGAACACTGAAGCTTTCTTT. It encodes CSARDVGIWNTEAFF.

As to this clonotype: A read error is possible here, since a much larger clone lies one base away. V usage is TRBV6-5 and J usage is TRBJ2-1; 9 bases align to TRBD2. The CDR3 length is 15 residues. V dropped 6 bases and J dropped 11; count of bases not matched to a gene: 14. Germline assignment: CDR1 MNHEY and CDR2 SVGAGI. DNA for the CDR3: TGTGCCAGCAGCGAAACGGGGACTAGCATTTATAAGCAGTTCTTC. This gives the protein CASSETGTSIYKQFF.

V gene TRBV12-3 or TRBV12-4 combines with J gene TRBJ1-1; 7 positions agree with TRBD1. The CDR3 spans 11 residues. V shed 5 bases and J 12 bases; nucleotides not matched to a gene: 6. The CDR3 region is CASSRDRAPFF. CDR3 coding DNA: TGTGCCAGCAGTAGAGACAGGGCGCCTTTCTTT.